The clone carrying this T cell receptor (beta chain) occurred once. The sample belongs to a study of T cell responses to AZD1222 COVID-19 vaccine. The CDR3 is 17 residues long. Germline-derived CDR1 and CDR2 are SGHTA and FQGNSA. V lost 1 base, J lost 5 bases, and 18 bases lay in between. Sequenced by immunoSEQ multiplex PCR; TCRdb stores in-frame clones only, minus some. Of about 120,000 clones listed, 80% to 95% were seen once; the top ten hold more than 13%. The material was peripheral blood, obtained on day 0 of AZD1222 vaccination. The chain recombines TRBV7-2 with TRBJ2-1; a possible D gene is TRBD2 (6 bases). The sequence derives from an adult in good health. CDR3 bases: TGTGCCAGCAGCTTAGTAGCCCGCGGGATTATTAACAATGAGCAGTTCTTC. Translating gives CASSLVARGIINNEQFF.